This entry lists 8 T cell receptor beta chains sequenced from one sample in a study of blood T cell repertoires in COVID-19. Only in-frame clones appear in the TCRdb table, and some are missing; sequencing was by immunoSEQ multiplex PCR. The sample gives roughly 70,000 clones, about nine tenths of which show up once; roughly 0.53% is in the top ten. Sequenced input: peripheral blood. These receptors were taken from a man in his fifties or sixties with COVID-19, enrolled during active disease.

Worth noting for this clone: The junction departs from the called germline gene at one end, perhaps through a read error. J is TRBJ1-3 and V is TRBV5-1; D remains unclear. The V gene's germline CDR1 is SGHRS and CDR2 YFSETQ. CDR3 length: 15 amino acids. The CDR3 nucleotides read TGCGCCAGCAGGTTGGACTCGAGCTCTGGAAACACCATATATTTT. It yields the protein CASRLDSSSGNTIYF. Full variable domain (outside the CDR3, taken from reference TRBV5-1 and TRBJ1-3): KAGVTQTPRYLIKTRGQQVTLSCSPISGHRSVSWYQQTPGQGLQFLFEYFSETQRNKGNFPGRFSGRQFSNSRSEMNVSTLELGDSALYLCASRLDSSSGNTIYFGEGSWLTVV.

CDR3 residues: CAIRGEGAGTDNQPQHF. In DNA form, the CDR3 reads TGTGCCATCAGGGGGGAAGGTGCCGGGACTGACAATCAGCCCCAGCATTTT. The chain combines TRBV10-3 with TRBJ1-5; a possible D gene is TRBD1 (5 bases). The ends were cut back, 6 bases at V and 3 bases at J, with 21 bases in the middle. CDR1 ENHRY and CDR2 SYGVKD come from the germline V gene. CDR3 length equals 17 residues.

This chain links TRBV6-1 with TRBJ1-2; TRBD1 agrees at 7 bases. The CDR3 covers 12 residues. Germline V gene lookup returns CDR1 MNHNS and CDR2 SASEGT. Trimming removed 2 bases from V and 8 bases from J; junction bases left unmatched: 2. CDR3 residues: CASSEWDSGYTF. In nucleotides, the CDR3 is TGTGCCAGCAGTGAATGGGACAGCGGCTACACCTTC.

The chain uses TRBV10-3 and TRBJ2-2; 8 bases map to TRBD1. J was trimmed by 1 base and V by 7 bases; bases with no gene match: 5. The CDR3 is made up of 15 amino acids. Per germline, CDR1 ENHRY and CDR2 SYGVKD. The chain's CDR3 is CAINLGTGNTGELFF. The CDR3 DNA follows: TGTGCCATCAATCTCGGGACAGGGAACACCGGGGAGCTGTTTTTT.

The chain couples TRBV13 to TRBJ1-5, with a tentative D call TRBD1 (5 bases). CDR1 is PRHDT and CDR2 is FYEKMQ in the germline V gene (reference sequence). The CDR3 totals 15 residues. V dropped 0 bases and J dropped 2 bases, with 8 bases sitting between them. In DNA, the CDR3 is TGTGCCAGCAGCTTAGGCCAGGGTGGCAATCAGCCCCAGCATTTT. Translating gives CASSLGQGGNQPQHF.

The gene calls are TRBV6-5 and TRBJ1-5; perhaps TRBD1 as D (5 bases). The V gene lost 2 bases and the J gene lost 0 bases, with 11 bases spanning the gap. The CDR3 is made up of 16 amino acids. CDR1 and CDR2 (germline): MNHEY, SVGAGI. CDR3 bases: TGTGCCAGCAGTTACCCCGGGGGTTATAGCAATCAGCCCCAGCATTTT. Translated: CASSYPGGYSNQPQHF.

This clone was counted once. V is TRBV11-3 and J is TRBJ1-1; D is perhaps TRBD1 (5 bases). This CDR3 is built from 13 residues. V was shortened by 8 bases and J by 3 bases, with 13 bases between the two germline ends. The V gene's germline CDR1 is SGHNT and CDR2 YENEEA. For the CDR3, the DNA is TGTGCCAGCGACTGGGGGGGAGACACTGAAGCTTTCTTT. As protein: CASDWGGDTEAFF.

The chain joins TRBV24-1 to TRBJ2-3, with 7 bases aligning to TRBD1. Germline V CDR1 and CDR2: KGHDR, SFDVKD. This CDR3 has 14 amino acids. Losses at the gene ends were 7 bases for V and 5 bases for J; bases not matched to a gene: 8. The CDR3 spells CATSRAGGIDTQYF. In nucleotides, the CDR3 is TGTGCCACCAGCCGGGCAGGGGGAATAGATACGCAGTATTTT.